This TCR beta chain was identified in a study of T-cell memory formation after mild COVID-19. Background on the study: TCR clusters were mostly donor specific.

Comments on this clonotype: Its antigen is undetermined.

Constant-segment-primed 5'RACE gave TCR alpha and TCR beta cDNA libraries with sample barcodes and UMIs. Each CDR3 protein gets one entry after TCRdb re-called the 5' RACE reads with MiXCR. Of under 300,000 distinct CDR3 sequences in the sample, approximately 8% were seen once. Study-level findings and limits: Researchers could not confirm that second-wave clones peaking on day 37 targeted SARS-CoV-2.

The CDR3 has 15 amino acids. Trimming removed 4 bases from V and 4 bases from J, with 16 bases in between. The germline V gene encodes CDR1 KGHSH and CDR2 LQKENI. Sequencing was carried out using PBMCs or a T cell subset sorted from them (not recorded which). The genes are TRBV18 and TRBJ2-5; D tentatively reads TRBD1 or TRBD2 (7 bases each). The TCR sequence derives from a young man who had mild COVID-19 (a few samples of this study predate the infection). Cell type and time point are not known. DNA for the CDR3: TGTGCCAGCTCACGCCGACAGGGAGGGTTAGAGACCCAGTACTTC. It translates to CASSRRQGGLETQYF.